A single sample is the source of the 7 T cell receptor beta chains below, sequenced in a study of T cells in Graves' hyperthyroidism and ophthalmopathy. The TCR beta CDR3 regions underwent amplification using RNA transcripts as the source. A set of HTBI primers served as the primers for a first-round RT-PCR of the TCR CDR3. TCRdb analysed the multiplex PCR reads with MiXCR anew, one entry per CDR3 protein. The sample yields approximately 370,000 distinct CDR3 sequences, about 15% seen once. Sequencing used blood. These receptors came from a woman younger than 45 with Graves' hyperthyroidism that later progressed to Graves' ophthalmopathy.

CDR3 protein: CATSRGPNTEAFF. The DNA of the CDR3 is TGTGCCACCAGCAGAGGCCCGAACACTGAAGCTTTCTTT. V is TRBV15 and J is TRBJ1-1; D remains ambiguous. CDR1 LNHNV and CDR2 YYDKDF come from the germline V gene (reference sequence). The CDR3 is made up of 13 amino acids. V dropped 1 base and J dropped 1 base, with 4 bases sitting between them.

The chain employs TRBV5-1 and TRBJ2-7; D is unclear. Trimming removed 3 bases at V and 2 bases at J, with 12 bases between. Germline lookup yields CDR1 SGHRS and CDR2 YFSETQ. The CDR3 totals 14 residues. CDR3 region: CASSSTVLAYEQYF. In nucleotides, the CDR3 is TGCGCCAGCAGCTCCACTGTTTTGGCCTACGAGCAGTACTTC. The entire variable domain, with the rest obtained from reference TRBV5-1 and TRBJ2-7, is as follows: KAGVTQTPRYLIKTRGQQVTLSCSPISGHRSVSWYQQTPGQGLQFLFEYFSETQRNKGNFPGRFSGRQFSNSRSEMNVSTLELGDSALYLCASSSTVLAYEQYFGPGTRLTVT.

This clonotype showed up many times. CDR3 protein: CASSLAGQAGHEQFF. The CDR3 bases are TGTGCCAGCAGCTTAGCGGGTCAGGCCGGACATGAGCAGTTCTTC. This chain uses TRBV7-2 with TRBJ2-1; D gene unclear. The CDR3 has 15 residues. V was pared by 0 bases and J by 8 bases, with 14 bases between. Germline V CDR1 and CDR2: SGHTA, FQGNSA.

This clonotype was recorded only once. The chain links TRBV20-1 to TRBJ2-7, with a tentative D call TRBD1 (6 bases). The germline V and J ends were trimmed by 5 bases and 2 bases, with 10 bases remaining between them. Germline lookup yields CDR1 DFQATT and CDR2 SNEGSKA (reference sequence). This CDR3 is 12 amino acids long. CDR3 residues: CSALRDTYEQYF. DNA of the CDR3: TGCAGTGCTCTTCGGGACACCTACGAGCAGTACTTC.

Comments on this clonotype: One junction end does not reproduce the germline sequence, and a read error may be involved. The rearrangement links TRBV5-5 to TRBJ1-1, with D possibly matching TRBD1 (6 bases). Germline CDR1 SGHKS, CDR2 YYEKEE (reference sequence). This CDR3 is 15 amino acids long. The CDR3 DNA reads TGTGCCAGCGGCTTGGCCGCAGGGGTTGTTACTGAAGCTTTCTTT. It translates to CASGLAAGVVTEAFF. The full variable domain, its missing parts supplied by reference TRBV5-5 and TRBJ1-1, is DAGVTQSPTHLIKTRGQQVTLRCSPISGHKSVSWYQQVLGQGPQFIFQYYEKEERGRGNFPDRFSARQFPNYSSELNVNALLLGDSALYLCASGLAAGVVTEAFFGQGTRLTVV.

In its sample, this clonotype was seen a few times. The chain's CDR3 is CASSQTTRFGNTIYF. CDR3 in DNA: TGTGCCAGCAGTCAGACGACCCGCTTTGGAAACACCATATATTTT. The chain uses TRBV28 and TRBJ1-3; D ambiguous. V was clipped by 5 bases and J by 3 bases, with 14 bases between them. The CDR3 consists of 15 residues. Per germline, CDR1 MDHEN and CDR2 SYDVKM.

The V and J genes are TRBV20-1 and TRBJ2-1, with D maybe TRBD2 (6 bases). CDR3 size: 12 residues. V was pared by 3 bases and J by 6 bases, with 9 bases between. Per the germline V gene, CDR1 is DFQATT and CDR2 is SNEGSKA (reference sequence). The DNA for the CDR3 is TGCAGTGCTAGGGGGAGGATCAATGAGCAGTTCTTC. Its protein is CSARGRINEQFF.